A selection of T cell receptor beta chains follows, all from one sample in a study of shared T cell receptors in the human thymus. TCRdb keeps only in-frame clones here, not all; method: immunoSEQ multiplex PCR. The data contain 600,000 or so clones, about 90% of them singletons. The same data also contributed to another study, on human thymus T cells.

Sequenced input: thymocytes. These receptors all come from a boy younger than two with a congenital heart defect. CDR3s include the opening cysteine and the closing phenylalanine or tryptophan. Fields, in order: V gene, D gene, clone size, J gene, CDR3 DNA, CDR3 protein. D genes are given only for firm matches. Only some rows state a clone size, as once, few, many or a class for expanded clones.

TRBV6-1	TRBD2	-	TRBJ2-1	TGTGCCAGCAGTGAAACCTCTAGCGGGGTAACGTACAATGAGCAGTTCTTC	CASSETSSGVTYNEQFF
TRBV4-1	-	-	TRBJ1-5	TGCGCCAGCAGCCAAGATCTTTCGGACACAAGACAGCTCAATCAGCCCCAGCATTTT	CASSQDLSDTRQLNQPQHF
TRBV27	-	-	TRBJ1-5	TGTGCCAGCAGCTTCTGGGGCCCCAATCAGCCCCAGCATTTT	CASSFWGPNQPQHF
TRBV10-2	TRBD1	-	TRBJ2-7	TGCGCCAGCAGGGGCGCCGGGGACAGGGATTCCGAGCAGTACTTC	CASRGAGDRDSEQYF
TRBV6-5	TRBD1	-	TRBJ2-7	TGTGCCAGCACACCCCGACAGGGATCCTACGAGCAGTACTTC	CASTPRQGSYEQYF
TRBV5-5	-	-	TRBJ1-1	TGTGCCAGCAGCTTTCGGGTGAACACTGAAGCTTTCTTT	CASSFRVNTEAFF
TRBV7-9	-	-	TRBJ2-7	TGTGCCAGCAGTCACCGGGACAAAACCTACGAGCAGTACTTC	CASSHRDKTYEQYF
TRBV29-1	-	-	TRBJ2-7	TGCAGCGTGCGGGACTCTCGCTCCTACGAGCAGTACTTC	CSVRDSRSYEQYF
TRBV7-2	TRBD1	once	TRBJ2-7	TGTGCCAGCACCCCAGAGACAGGGGGTCCCTACGAGCAGTACTTC	CASTPETGGPYEQYF
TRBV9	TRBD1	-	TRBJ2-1	TGTGCCAGCAGCTCGACAGGGACAGGGAAGGAGCAGTTCTTC	CASSSTGTGKEQFF
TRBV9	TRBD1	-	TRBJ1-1	TGTGCCAGCAGAGGACAGGGGGAAGAAGCTTTCTTT	CASRGQGEEAFF
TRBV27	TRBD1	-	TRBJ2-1	TGTGCCAGCAGTTTATCGTGGGACAGGGGCAAATGTGAGCAGTTCTTC	CASSLSWDRGKCEQFF
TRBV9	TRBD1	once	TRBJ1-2	TGTGCCAGCAGCGTATCTTATAGCTGTAGGGGACAGGGTGAGAAGGGCTACACCTTC	CASSVSYSCRGQGEKGYTF